This TCR beta chain was identified in a study of T-cell memory formation after mild COVID-19 (dated by TCRdb to 2020 to 2022). Regarding the complete study: TCR sequence clusters from the two donors were largely donor specific. T-cell clones expanding and contracting after mild COVID-19 in a couple of donors were tracked by longitudinal TCRalpha and TCRbeta repertoire sequencing. Two young, previously healthy adult volunteers, one female and one male, were included in the cohort. General findings and caveats noted by the study authors: Only two mild cases were covered in the study, and larger cohorts including severe cases with pre-infection samples were considered necessary. From day 15 to 85, contracting clones showed balanced CD4/CD8 phenotypes, whereas a second wave of clones that expanded from day 15 to 37 leaned towards CD4+. The second-wave clones that peaked on day 37 were not confirmed to be SARS-CoV-2 specific. Some responding clones were detected in pre-infection memory, which suggested that pre-existing cross-reactive memory T cells had joined the SARS-CoV-2 response. Contracting CD4+ clones were found mainly in CM and EM memory subsets, while CD8+ clones were enriched in EMRA.

PBMCs were isolated by Ficoll-Paque density gradient centrifugation. Ends trimmed: V by 5 bases, J by 6 bases; bases unmatched to a gene: 10. The CDR3 contains 15 residues, cysteine and phenylalanine counted. Only the CDR3 DNA stays, 45 bases, in frame from base 1. CDR1 and CDR2, looked up from the germline V gene, are SGHDT and YYEEEE. Sequencing used an Illumina NovaSeq 6000. cDNA libraries for TCRalpha and TCRbeta were prepared by 5'RACE using constant-segment primers, with sample barcodes and unique molecular identifiers added. Trizol reagent was used to extract RNA from every sample. Libraries were amplified in two PCR steps, with a second sample barcode and Illumina TruSeq adapters added in the second step. Libraries were sequenced on an Illumina NovaSeq with 2 x 150 bp paired-end reads. Regarding the original processing steps: The reads were demultiplexed and collapsed into UMI-guided consensus sequences using migec v1.2.7. Using mixcr v2.1.11, the UMI consensuses were aligned to TRA and TRB V and J templates and assembled into clonotypes. Expanded or contracted clonotypes were those called significant by both edgeR and NoisET, with noise models trained on biological replicates. For edgeR calls, the thresholds were a false discovery rate-adjusted p below 0.01 and a log2 fold-change of 1. As an exploratory analysis of dynamics, PCA with hierarchical clustering was applied to max-normalized trajectories of the 1000 most abundant clonotypes. Separately sequenced CD4+ and CD8+ repertoires were used to assign a CD4 or CD8 phenotype to each responding clone. The raw public reads went through TCRdb reprocessing: fastp at Q25, MiXCR clone calling, in-frame beta chains kept. One record per CDR3 amino acid sequence lists the most common genes and DNA. TCRdb, rather than the study authors, made the V and J calls. The sample data list 350,000 or so distinct CDR3 sequences, and 10% to 15% of these were observed just once. Together, the top ten hold over 20% of the sample.

In the case of this clonotype: This receptor's antigen is unknown. One base away there is no much larger clone; base qualities are not given.

The sample comprised PBMCs or a T cell subset sorted from them (not recorded which). The source of this sequence is a man between 18 and 29 years old who had mild COVID-19 (a few samples of this study predate the infection). The sample titles of this study are shuffled in the database, so cell type and time point are left out; the donor was told from shared clones. Recombination connected TRBV5-6 to TRBJ2-1; TRBD2 agrees with 8 junctional bases. The nucleotide sequence reads as follows: TGTGCCAGCAGTTTAGCGGGGACATTGGCCAATGAGCAGTTCTTC. The translation is CASSLAGTLANEQFF.